The next 27 T cell receptor beta chains were all read from a single sample in a study of T cell responses to AZD1222 COVID-19 vaccine. The assay was immunoSEQ multiplex PCR, and TCRdb's table has in-frame clones only and misses some. Of some 150,000 clones listed, roughly 88% are singletons. The material was peripheral blood, obtained 28 days after the second AZD1222 dose. The receptors were sampled from an adult who received the AZD1222 COVID-19 vaccine.

The CDR3 sequence: CASSQDGTSGGSFITDTQYF. The CDR3 bases are TGTGCCAGCAGCCAAGACGGGACTAGCGGGGGATCATTCATCACAGATACGCAGTATTTT. The chain employs TRBV3-1 (or the pseudogene TRBV3-2) and TRBJ2-3, with TRBD2 matching 14 bases. CDR1 and CDR2 (germline): LGHDT, YNNKEL (reference sequence). The CDR3 has 20 residues. Unmatched junction bases numbered 10, after V lost 0 bases and J lost 2 bases.

The chain combines TRBV7-9 with TRBJ1-1; 10 positions agree with TRBD1. Germline CDR1 SEHNR, CDR2 FQNEAQ (reference sequence). Trimming at V came to 7 bases and at J to 4 bases, leaving 9 bases not matched to a gene. The CDR3 has 15 amino acids. As DNA, the CDR3 is TGTGCCAGCAAGTGGACAGGGGGAGCGAGCACTGAAGCTTTCTTT. Protein sequence: CASKWTGGASTEAFF.

The gene calls are TRBV29-1 and TRBJ2-1; no firm D call. The CDR3 has 13 amino acids. The V end was cut by 4 bases, the J end by 5 bases, with 12 bases between. Germline V gives CDR1 SQVTM, CDR2 ANQGSEA. CDR3 in DNA: TGCAGCGTTGTCCCCGGACCAAACAATGAGCAGTTCTTC. Its protein product is CSVVPGPNNEQFF.

This rearrangement joins TRBV4-3 to TRBJ1-3, with D perhaps matching TRBD1 (5 bases). In germline, CDR1 is LGHNA, CDR2 YSLEER. V lost 0 bases to trimming and J lost 1 base, with 25 bases between them. The CDR3 spans 21 residues. DNA for the CDR3: TGCGCCAGCAGCCAAGAAGCGGTGCGAGCAGGGCACCCTCTTTCTGGAAACACCATATATTTT. Encoded protein: CASSQEAVRAGHPLSGNTIYF.

The chain recombines TRBV5-8 with TRBJ2-7, with 9 bases fitting TRBD1. Unmatched junction bases numbered 12, after V lost 9 bases and J lost 2 bases. The CDR3 consists of 15 residues. The V gene's germline CDR1 is SGHTS and CDR2 YDEGEE. The CDR3 sequence is CATSTPGQGPYEQYF. The CDR3, as DNA: TGTGCCACCTCGACCCCGGGACAGGGTCCCTACGAGCAGTACTTC.

This clone was seen a single time. This chain uses TRBV6-5 with TRBJ1-3; D gene uncertain. CDR3 length: 15 amino acids. The V end was cut by 0 bases, the J end by 4 bases, with 10 bases between. Germline V gives CDR1 MNHEY, CDR2 SVGAGI. CDR3 bases: TGTGCCAGCAGTTACTCGATCGGTCGAGGAAACACCATATATTTT. As protein: CASSYSIGRGNTIYF.

The J gene is TRBJ2-5, the V gene TRBV3-1 (or the pseudogene TRBV3-2); TRBD1 is a possible D gene (5 bases). Germline V gene lookup returns CDR1 LGHDT and CDR2 YNNKEL (reference sequence). This CDR3 is built from 15 residues. The ends were cut back, 5 bases at V and 5 bases at J, with 18 bases in the middle. CDR3: CASSATSGFSETQYF. The CDR3 DNA reads TGTGCCAGCAGCGCAACCTCAGGGTTCTCTGAGACCCAGTACTTC.

This chain uses TRBV5-4 with TRBJ1-5; 7 bases agree with TRBD1. The CDR3 runs 17 residues. V lost 2 bases to trimming and J lost 0 bases; unmatched junction nucleotides: 8. The germline CDR1 and CDR2 sequences are SGHNT and YYREEE (reference sequence). The CDR3 DNA follows: TGTGCCAGCAGCTTCAAAGGGGGCGCGGGTAGCAATCAGCCCCAGCATTTT. Translating gives CASSFKGGAGSNQPQHF.

The gene calls are TRBV27 and TRBJ1-3; unclear D gene. Looked up from germline, CDR1 is MNHEY and CDR2 is SMNVEV (reference sequence). The ends were cut back, 6 bases at V and 0 bases at J, with 6 bases in the middle. The CDR3 sequence is 13 residues long. CDR3 bases: TGTGCCAGCAGACCGGGCTCTGGAAACACCATATATTTT. Its protein product is CASRPGSGNTIYF.

The chain has TRBV7-2 and TRBJ2-7; no firm D call. The CDR3 has 14 amino acids. Germline V lookup: CDR1 SGHTA, CDR2 FQGNSA. Trimming left V 1 base short and J 2 bases short, with 9 bases between. The DNA of the CDR3 is TGTGCCAGCAGCTTAGGACAACCAGCCTACGAGCAGTACTTC. Its translation: CASSLGQPAYEQYF.

This chain links TRBV18 with TRBJ1-6, with 12 positions matching TRBD1. Germline-derived CDR1 and CDR2 are KGHSH and LQKENI. This CDR3 region has 16 residues. V was clipped by 4 bases and J by 7 bases; unmatched bases: 5. The CDR3 loop reads CASSRGQGAGNSPLHF. The CDR3 nucleotides read TGTGCCAGCTCACGGGGACAGGGGGCCGGGAATTCACCCCTCCACTTT.

This clone was observed once. V usage is TRBV15 and J usage is TRBJ2-1; 10 bases fit TRBD2. The CDR3 sequence is 20 residues long. CDR1 LNHNV and CDR2 YYDKDF come from the germline V gene (reference sequence). The V segment lost 5 bases and the J segment 3 bases; nucleotides outside the gene matches: 19. In DNA, the CDR3 is TGTGCCACCAGCGAAGGTGGGGGGACTAGCGCCCCGGGGCTCTACAATGAGCAGTTCTTC. Translation: CATSEGGGTSAPGLYNEQFF.

This chain links TRBV9 with TRBJ1-3, with 8 bases identical to TRBD1. The V gene end was trimmed by 3 bases and the J gene end by 4 bases; junction bases not matched to a gene: 9. CDR1 SGDLS and CDR2 YYNGEE come from the germline V gene. CDR3 length: 16 residues. CDR3 in amino acids: CASSAATGAGGNTIYF. CDR3 nucleotide sequence: TGTGCCAGCAGCGCCGCGACAGGGGCGGGAGGAAACACCATATATTTT. The whole variable domain, filled in from reference TRBV9 and TRBJ1-3, reads DSGVTQTPKHLITATGQRVTLRCSPRSGDLSVYWYQQSLDQGLQFLIQYYNGEERAKGNILERFSAQQFPDLHSELNLSSLELGDSALYFCASSAATGAGGNTIYFGEGSWLTVV.

This sequence joins TRBV7-6 and TRBJ1-3; unclear D gene. Germline CDR1 and CDR2: SGHVS and FNYEAQ. The CDR3 covers 15 residues. V was pared by 5 bases and J by 0 bases, with 11 bases between. Here the CDR3 reads CASSPPGFSGNTIYF. The CDR3 region has the DNA TGTGCCAGCAGCCCACCAGGCTTCTCTGGAAACACCATATATTTT.

The chain is built from TRBV4-2 and TRBJ2-3; 10 nucleotides line up with TRBD2. This CDR3 has 20 residues. V dropped 1 base and J dropped 0; count of bases not matched to a gene: 13. CDR1 is LGHNA, CDR2 YNFKEQ, per germline. The CDR3 reads CASSQGIAGGTFFSTDTQYF. The CDR3 DNA reads as TGTGCCAGCAGCCAAGGGATAGCGGGGGGAACATTCTTTAGCACAGATACGCAGTATTTT.

The gene calls are TRBV6-1 and TRBJ1-1; 8 nucleotides align to TRBD1. The germline gives CDR1 MNHNS, CDR2 SASEGT. V trimming: 8 bases; J trimming: 7 bases; junction bases outside the gene matches: 6. The CDR3 spans 12 residues. The CDR3 bases are TGTGCCAGCGCTCGGACAGGGCTTGAAGCTTTCTTT. Its translation: CASARTGLEAFF.

There are many counts of this clone. This chain uses TRBV6-6 with TRBJ2-7; 9 positions match TRBD1. This CDR3 spans 14 amino acids. V lost 6 bases to trimming and J lost 5 bases; unmatched junction nucleotides: 8. Germline V lookup: CDR1 MNHNY, CDR2 SVGAGI (reference sequence). The CDR3 DNA is TGTGCCAGCAGAAACGGACAGGGGATCCACGAGCAGTACTTC. Translation gives CASRNGQGIHEQYF.

Written as DNA, the CDR3 is TGTGCCAGTGGTCAGGGGCAAGAGACCCAGTACTTC. This sequence encodes CASGQGQETQYF. The chain has TRBV6-5 and TRBJ2-5, with a tentative D call TRBD1 (6 bases). Between the trimmed V and J ends, which lost 9 bases and 2 bases, there was a span of 10 bases. Looked up from germline, CDR1 is MNHEY and CDR2 is SVGAGI. The CDR3 covers 12 residues.

V gene TRBV5-4 combines with J gene TRBJ1-2; D unresolved. V was cut by 2 bases and J by 4 bases, with 12 bases left in between. The CDR3 totals 14 residues. Germline CDR1 reads SGHNT; CDR2 reads YYREEE (reference sequence). CDR3 bases: TGTGCCAGCAGCTTTGTTATAGGGAGCTATGGCTACACCTTC. Its translation: CASSFVIGSYGYTF.

This clone was picked up one time. The rearrangement joins TRBV5-1 to TRBJ2-1; perhaps TRBD2 as D (6 bases). Per germline, CDR1 SGHRS and CDR2 YFSETQ. The V gene lost 1 base and the J gene lost 7 bases, with 18 bases spanning the gap. This CDR3 has 16 amino acids. CDR3 in amino acids: CASSLLVGAGGNEQFF. CDR3 DNA sequence: TGCGCCAGCAGCTTGTTGGTAGGGGCCGGAGGGAATGAGCAGTTCTTC.

This sequence joins TRBV11-2 and TRBJ2-7, with D perhaps being TRBD1 or TRBD2 (6 bases each). Germline V lookup: CDR1 SGHAT, CDR2 FQNNGV. There are 16 residues in the CDR3. Trimming took off 0 bases at V and 5 bases at J, with 17 bases between the two ends. The CDR3 loop reads CASSLDLGGGVHEQYF. CDR3 DNA sequence: TGTGCCAGCAGCTTAGATCTTGGAGGGGGTGTCCACGAGCAGTACTTC. Full variable domain (outside the CDR3, taken from reference TRBV11-2 and TRBJ2-7): EAGVAQSPRYKIIEKRQSVAFWCNPISGHATLYWYQQILGQGPKLLIQFQNNGVVDDSQLPKDRFSAERLKGVDSTLKIQPAKLEDSAVYLCASSLDLGGGVHEQYFGPGTRLTVT.

This chain links TRBV30 with TRBJ2-4; D unresolved. CDR1 is GTSNPN, CDR2 SVGIG, per germline (reference sequence). The CDR3 covers 15 residues. The V end was cut by 2 bases, the J end by 0 bases, with 11 bases between. CDR3 in amino acids: CAWSHEGLAKNIQYF. The CDR3 region has the DNA TGTGCCTGGAGTCACGAAGGTCTAGCCAAAAACATTCAGTACTTC. The variable domain in full, completed from reference TRBV30 and TRBJ2-4, reads SQTIHQWPATLVQPVGSPLSLECTVEGTSNPNLYWYRQAAGRGLQLLFYSVGIGQISSEVPQNLSASRPQDRQFILSSKKLLLSDSGFYLCAWSHEGLAKNIQYFGAGTRLSVL.

The chain is built from TRBV11-2 and TRBJ1-2; 7 nucleotides align to TRBD1. Trimming cost V 5 bases and J 7 bases; bases outside gene matches: 7. Per germline, CDR1 SGHAT and CDR2 FQNNGV. The CDR3 runs to 13 residues. As DNA, the CDR3 is TGTGCCAGCAGCGCAGACAGGGCCTCTGGCTACACCTTC. Its protein product is CASSADRASGYTF. Drawing the rest from reference TRBV11-2 and TRBJ1-2, the complete variable domain is EAGVAQSPRYKIIEKRQSVAFWCNPISGHATLYWYQQILGQGPKLLIQFQNNGVVDDSQLPKDRFSAERLKGVDSTLKIQPAKLEDSAVYLCASSADRASGYTFGSGTRLTVV.

This chain uses TRBV28 with TRBJ1-1; D unresolved. This CDR3 is 16 amino acids long. Germline CDR1 reads MDHEN; CDR2 reads SYDVKM. V was trimmed by 1 base and J by 0 bases, leaving 12 bases between them. This chain's CDR3 is CASSLSGLVVNTEAFF. CDR3 bases: TGTGCCAGCAGTTTATCCGGTCTTGTGGTGAACACTGAAGCTTTCTTT.

V usage is TRBV5-1 and J usage is TRBJ2-5; TRBD2 might be the D (6 bases). The CDR3 length is 18 residues. In germline, CDR1 is SGHRS, CDR2 YFSETQ. Trimming cost V 3 bases and J 1 base, with 22 bases left between them. CDR3 in amino acids: CASSWGLGEYSIQETQYF. CDR3 nucleotides: TGCGCCAGCAGCTGGGGACTGGGCGAATATTCAATCCAAGAGACCCAGTACTTC.

The J gene is TRBJ1-6, the V gene TRBV10-1; 10 bases are shared with TRBD1. Germline values: CDR1 WNHNN, CDR2 SYGVQD (reference sequence). There are 13 residues in the CDR3. With 9 bases clipped from V and 10 bases from J, the junction kept 6 bases outside the gene matches. The CDR3 coding sequence is TGCGCCAGTAACCGGGACAGGGGCTCACCCCTCCACTTT. Protein product: CASNRDRGSPLHF.

The chain is built from TRBV6-5 and TRBJ1-1; D is unclear. With 6 bases removed from V and 9 bases from J, the gap between germline ends came to 17 bases. This CDR3 comprises 13 residues. Germline CDR1 is MNHEY and CDR2 is SVGAGI. CDR3 residues: CASRASGLTQAFF. As DNA, the CDR3 is TGTGCCAGCAGGGCATCGGGCCTTACTCAAGCTTTCTTT.